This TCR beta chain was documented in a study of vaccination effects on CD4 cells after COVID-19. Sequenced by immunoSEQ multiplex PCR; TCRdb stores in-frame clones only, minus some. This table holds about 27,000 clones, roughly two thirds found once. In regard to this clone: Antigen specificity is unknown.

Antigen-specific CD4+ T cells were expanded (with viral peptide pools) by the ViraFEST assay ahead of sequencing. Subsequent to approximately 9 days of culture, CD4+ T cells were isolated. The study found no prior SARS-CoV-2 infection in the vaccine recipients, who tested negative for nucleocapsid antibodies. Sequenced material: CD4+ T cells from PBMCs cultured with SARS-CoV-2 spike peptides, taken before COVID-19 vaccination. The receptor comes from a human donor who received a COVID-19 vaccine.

The CDR3 DNA sequence: TGTGCCTGGAGTGTAAACAGGGGCACAGATACGCAGTATTTT. Its protein product is CAWSVNRGTDTQYF. The chain recombines TRBV30 with TRBJ2-3; a possible D gene is TRBD1 (6 bases). V lost 0 bases and J lost 1, with 8 bases in between. The CDR3 loop spans 14 amino acids. The germline V gene encodes CDR1 GTSNPN and CDR2 SVGIG (reference sequence).